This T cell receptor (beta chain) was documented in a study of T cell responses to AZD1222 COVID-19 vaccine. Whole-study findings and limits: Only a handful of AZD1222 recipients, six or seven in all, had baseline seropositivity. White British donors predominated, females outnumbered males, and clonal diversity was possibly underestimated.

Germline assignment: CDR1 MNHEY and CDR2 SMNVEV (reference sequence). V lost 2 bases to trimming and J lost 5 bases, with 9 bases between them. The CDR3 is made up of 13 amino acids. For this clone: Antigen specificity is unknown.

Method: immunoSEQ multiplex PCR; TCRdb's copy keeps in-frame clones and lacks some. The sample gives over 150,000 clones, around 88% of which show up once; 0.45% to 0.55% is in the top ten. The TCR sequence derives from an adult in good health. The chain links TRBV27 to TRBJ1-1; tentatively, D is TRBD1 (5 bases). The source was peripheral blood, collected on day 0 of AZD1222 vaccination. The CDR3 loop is CASSLGRGTEAFF. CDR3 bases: TGTGCCAGCAGTTTAGGGCGGGGGACTGAAGCTTTCTTT.